Given below is one T cell receptor (beta chain) in context. Its matching antigen is unknown. These data originate in a study of CD8+ T cells in alopecia areata. General study points: The study also sequences resident alphabeta T cells of normal skin in scalp samples.

The sorting of PBMCs gave CD4+ and CD8+ T cells. Sequencing used cDNA as its template, made by extracting RNA and reverse transcribing it. The data were produced by immunoSEQ multiplex PCR, yet TCRdb's version contains in-frame clones alone and is incomplete. The sample records some 120,000 clones, roughly 50% being singletons. The CDR3 contains 13 residues. CDR1 and CDR2 (germline): GTSNPN, SVGIG (reference sequence). V lost 1 base and J lost 6, with 11 bases in between. The specimen was NKG2D-low CD8+ T cells sorted from blood. The receptor comes from a human donor with alopecia areata. The V and J genes are TRBV30 and TRBJ2-3, with D possibly TRBD2 on 6 matching bases. The CDR3 DNA is TGTGCCTGGAGTGGACTAGATTCGGATACGCAGTATTTT. Amino acid sequence: CAWSGLDSDTQYF.